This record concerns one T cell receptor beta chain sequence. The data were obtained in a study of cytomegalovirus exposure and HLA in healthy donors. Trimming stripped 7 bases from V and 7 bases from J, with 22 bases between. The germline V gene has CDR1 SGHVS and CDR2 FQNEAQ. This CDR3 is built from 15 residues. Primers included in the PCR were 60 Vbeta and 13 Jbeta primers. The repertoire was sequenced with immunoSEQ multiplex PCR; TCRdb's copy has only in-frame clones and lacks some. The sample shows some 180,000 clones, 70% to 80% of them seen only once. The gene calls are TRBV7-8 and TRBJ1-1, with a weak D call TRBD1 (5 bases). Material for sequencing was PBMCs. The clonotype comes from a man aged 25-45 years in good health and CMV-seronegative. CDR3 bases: TGTGCCAGCACCTATGCCCCGGATGGACATGATGAAGCTTTCTTT. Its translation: CASTYAPDGHDEAFF.